This TCR beta chain was obtained from a study of blood T cell repertoires in COVID-19. Across the study: The origin of the acute and convalescent COVID-19 samples was the United States, Italy and Spain. Sources were T cells, B-cell-depleted T cells, or PBMCs; the material itself was cDNA or gDNA.

Original processing methods: Amplification of reference gene primers provided the estimated nucleated cell counts. Produced via immunoSEQ multiplex PCR; TCRdb's table is partial and in-frame only. That table gives V, J and clone size, and the DNA gave D and trimming. The sample records tens of thousands of clones, about 90% being singletons. Between the trimmed V and J ends, which lost 0 bases and 5 bases, there was a span of 13 bases. The CDR3 is 15 residues long. CDR1 is SGHRS and CDR2 is YFSETQ in the germline V gene. The gene calls are TRBV5-1 and TRBJ2-3, with a possible D match to TRBD1 (6 bases). The sequenced material came from peripheral blood. This TCR came from a human donor in a cohort sampled during active COVID-19. The CDR3 DNA reads TGCGCCAGCAGCTTGGGACAGGACAAACTAGATACGCAGTATTTT. It yields the protein CASSLGQDKLDTQYF.